The 14 T cell receptor beta chains in this list originate from one sample, sequenced in a study of T-cell memory formation after mild COVID-19. TCRdb ran MiXCR on the 5' RACE reads and lists one entry per CDR3 protein. The table lists more than 300,000 distinct CDR3 sequences, roughly an eighth of them singletons. The sample taken for sequencing was PBMCs or a T cell subset sorted from them (not recorded which). These receptors all come from a man between 18 and 29 years old who had mild COVID-19 (a few samples of this study predate the infection). Cell type and time point are not known.

At least ten counts were recorded for this clonotype. The chain combines TRBV5-1 with TRBJ2-1; D possibly corresponds to TRBD1 (5 bases). The CDR3 loop spans 15 amino acids. V shed 0 bases and J shed 4 bases, with 11 bases lying between them. Germline V lookup: CDR1 SGHRS, CDR2 YFSETQ. The CDR3 region is CASSLELRGYNEQFF. The CDR3 region has the DNA TGCGCCAGCAGCTTGGAATTAAGGGGATACAATGAGCAGTTCTTC.

CDR3 region: CASSFIAGGTDTQYF. CDR3 bases: TGTGCCAGCAGCTTCATCGCGGGGGGGACAGATACGCAGTATTTT. The chain carries TRBV5-6 and TRBJ2-3, with 9 bases identical to TRBD2. Germline-derived CDR1 and CDR2 are SGHDT and YYEEEE. Losses at the gene ends were 2 bases for V and 3 bases for J; bases not matched to a gene: 4. The CDR3 runs 15 residues.

The sample holds many counts of this clonotype. This chain connects TRBV4-1 to TRBJ2-6, with D possibly being TRBD2 (7 bases). Per germline, CDR1 MGHRA and CDR2 YSYEKL. The CDR3 extends over 18 amino acids. V dropped 1 base and J dropped 1 base, with 14 bases sitting between them. Written as DNA, the CDR3 is TGCGCCAGCAGCCAAGCGGGGGGCCTGACGTCTGGGGCCAACGTCCTGACTTTC. Protein product: CASSQAGGLTSGANVLTF.

This clonotype occurred many times. This chain joins TRBV6-5 and TRBJ1-6, with D possibly TRBD1 on 6 matching bases. From germline, CDR1 is MNHEY and CDR2 SVGAGI. Trimming cost V 6 bases and J 13 bases, with 25 bases left between them. CDR3 length equals 16 residues. CDR3 loop: CASSLAQVQGITPLHF. In DNA form, the CDR3 reads TGTGCCAGCAGCCTAGCACAGGTCCAGGGGATTACCCCCCTCCACTTT.

This clonotype has more than one count but fewer than ten. This chain connects TRBV20-1 to TRBJ2-3; 7 nucleotides match TRBD2. Trimming cost V 0 bases and J 2 bases; bases outside gene matches: 11. CDR1 is DFQATT and CDR2 is SNEGSKA in the germline V gene (reference sequence). This CDR3 region has 17 residues. The CDR3 loop is CSARDYAAGTNTDTQYF. The DNA for the CDR3 is TGCAGTGCTAGAGACTACGCAGCGGGGACGAACACAGATACGCAGTATTTT.

This clonotype was detected only a few times. The genes are TRBV7-9 and TRBJ2-2; TRBD2 aligns across 7 bases. This CDR3 contains 14 residues. Trimming took 7 bases from V and 1 from J; bases not matched to a gene: 3. From germline, CDR1 is SEHNR and CDR2 FQNEAQ (reference sequence). The CDR3 region has the DNA TGTGCCAGCACCAAGCGGGGGAACACCGGGGAGCTGTTTTTT. It encodes CASTKRGNTGELFF.

Many counts were recorded for this clonotype. This sequence joins TRBV4-3 and TRBJ1-2, with 8 bases lining up with TRBD1. Germline CDR1 and CDR2: LGHNA and YSLEER. J lost 8 bases, V lost 0 bases, and 5 bases had no gene match. The CDR3 length is 14 residues. The CDR3 loop reads CASSQEAGTGGYTF. The DNA for the CDR3 is TGCGCCAGCAGCCAAGAGGCCGGGACAGGAGGCTACACCTTC.

The chain has TRBV7-2 and TRBJ2-1; TRBD2 agrees at 7 bases. From germline, CDR1 is SGHTA and CDR2 FQGNSA. Trimming took 4 bases from V and 4 from J; bases not matched to a gene: 13. This CDR3 is 17 amino acids long. CDR3: CASSYREEVGIYNEQFF. CDR3 in DNA: TGTGCCAGCAGCTACCGGGAGGAGGTAGGGATTTACAATGAGCAGTTCTTC.

The chain carries TRBV10-3 and TRBJ1-1; no clear D. CDR1 and CDR2 from the germline V gene are ENHRY and SYGVKD. The CDR3 is 15 residues long. Trimming pared 0 bases from V and 6 bases from J, leaving 14 bases between. CDR3 in amino acids: CAISESFMTSAEAFF. The CDR3 DNA reads TGTGCCATCAGTGAGTCGTTTATGACAAGTGCTGAAGCTTTCTTT.

The gene calls are TRBV28 and TRBJ2-7; D possibly matches TRBD1 or TRBD2 (5 bases each). The germline gives CDR1 MDHEN, CDR2 SYDVKM. Between the trimmed V and J ends, which lost 4 bases and 6 bases, there was a span of 10 bases. This CDR3 is 12 amino acids long. The CDR3 sequence: CASSSWGPEQYV. Here the CDR3 DNA reads TGTGCCAGCAGTTCCTGGGGACCCGAGCAGTACGTC.

This clonotype was found a few times. This chain joins TRBV6-4 and TRBJ2-3; no clear D. The CDR3 has 13 residues. With 1 base removed from V and 3 bases from J, the gap between germline ends came to 5 bases. Germline assignment: CDR1 MRHNA and CDR2 SNTAGT. Written as DNA, the CDR3 is TGTGCCAGCAGTGACTTGGGGACAGATACGCAGTATTTT. It specifies CASSDLGTDTQYF.

This clonotype was seen only a few times. The rearrangement uses TRBV7-9 and TRBJ1-1, with D unclear. This CDR3 contains 15 residues. The V and J ends lost 5 bases and 1 base respectively, with 14 bases between them. Germline values: CDR1 SEHNR, CDR2 FQNEAQ (reference sequence). The CDR3 DNA is TGTGCCAGCAGCCCCGGGGAGGCTTCGAACACTGAAGCTTTCTTT. This translates into CASSPGEASNTEAFF.

The CDR3 region has the DNA TGTGCCAGTAGTGGGACAGGGCCCCAGACCCAGTACTTC. Encoded protein: CASSGTGPQTQYF. The J gene is TRBJ2-5, the V gene TRBV19, with 9 bases that match TRBD1. Germline V gene sequence: CDR1 LNHDA, CDR2 SQIVND (reference sequence). J lost 6 bases, V lost 5 bases, and 4 bases had no gene match. This CDR3 is 13 amino acids long.

This clonotype was seen a few times. The chain carries TRBV7-2 and TRBJ1-1; D is unclear. CDR3 length: 13 residues. Per the germline V gene, CDR1 is SGHTA and CDR2 is FQGNSA. V was cut by 4 bases and J by 4 bases, with 10 bases left in between. The CDR3 loop reads CASSSHHGTEAFF. The CDR3 region has the DNA TGTGCCAGCAGCTCCCATCACGGCACTGAAGCTTTCTTT.